This T cell receptor (beta chain) was obtained from a study of neurological immune-mediated disorders (dated by TCRdb to the late 2010s). Background on the whole study: Among the roughly 35 multiple sclerosis patients, relapsing-remitting MS accounted for around 30 and secondary progressive MS accounted for 3. The cohort comprised roughly 70 subjects: about 14 HAM/TSP patients, around 34 multiple sclerosis patients and 20 or so healthy controls. Peripheral blood TCR-beta repertoires from HTLV-I-associated myelopathy (HAM/TSP) patients, multiple sclerosis patients and healthy controls were compared by UMI-based sequencing. The 106 TCR-beta libraries covered PBMC samples along with longitudinal samples, technical triplicates, and paired sorted CD4+ and CD8+ T-cell subsets. Findings and caveats that apply to the study as a whole: TCR clonal expansion was highest in HAM/TSP patients and lowest in MS patients, with MS patients falling below even healthy controls. No identical CDR3 amino acid sequences were found to be shared among expanded clones across subjects, suggesting that TCR-beta repertoires were private in all groups. In a phylogenetic analysis, the repertoires of 18 out of 34 MS patients fell into a single cluster of related CDR3 sequences, pointing to a possible signature at the repertoire level. The MS cluster was not associated with any clinical or MRI features, and the authors stated that larger cohorts are needed.

For sorted-subset TCR libraries, some 950,000 sorted CD4+ or CD8+ T cells were used. The multiple sclerosis patients were enrolled in a US clinical protocol that used magnetic resonance imaging to evaluate disease progression. PBMCs were separated from peripheral blood using Ficoll-Hypaque density gradient centrifugation and then cryopreserved in liquid nitrogen. The study also sequenced paired sorted CD4+ and CD8+ subsets from healthy controls, HAM/TSP patients and MS patients. The sample holds many counts of this clonotype. It lacks a known antigen. Base qualities are not recorded, but no much larger clone differs from it by a single base. cDNA was synthesized by template-switch 5'RACE using a primer with a 10-nucleotide random unique molecular identifier that tagged each TCR transcript. Over 170 million TCR-beta sequences, covering 15-18 subjects, were produced in each sequencing run. The RNeasy kit was used for extraction of total RNA. The KAPA Real-time Library Amplification kit was used to amplify TCR-beta VDJ regions with primers targeting the TCR constant region and the 5'RACE anchor. A first PCR added sample indexes and Illumina adaptors, after which a second PCR increased the library yield. The roughly 650 bp TCR product was size-selected on a 2% E-gel SizeSelection system after Ampure bead purification. Library quality was checked on a Bioanalyzer, concentration was measured with Qubit, and libraries were quantified with the Kapa Library Quantification kit before pooling. An Illumina HiSeq 2500 sequenced the libraries paired-end 2 x 150 bp. To increase sequence diversity, roughly 24-32% phiX was spiked into each library pool. The study's processing was this. Quality-filtered reads were processed with the UMI-based MiGEC pipeline, and over 85% of raw TCR sequences were removed by the MiGEC pipeline during error correction. VDJ genes were aligned to IMGT germline references, and clonotypes were defined by unique CDR3 amino acid sequence plus V-J genes. Clonal expansion, Shannon diversity and CDR3 relatedness (CalcPairwiseDistances, ClusterSamples) were evaluated with VDJtools, and phylogenetic trees were built with CLCbio workbench. A clone was classed as expanded if it had 8 or more unique UMIs, a cutoff based on coefficient-of-variation modelling across technical triplicates. In-frame beta chains were kept once TCRdb had trimmed the public reads at Q25 with fastp and called clones with MiXCR. Each entry is one CDR3 protein sequence, shown with its most common DNA and genes. These V and J calls rely on TCRdb rather than the paper's analysis. In this sample the table shows 45,000 to 55,000 distinct CDR3 sequences, around 5.3% of which occur a single time. Approximately 1.5% of the sample belongs to the ten largest clones.

The CDR3, cysteine through phenylalanine, is 13 amino acids long. Only CDR3 DNA remains: 39 bases, in frame from the first base. Trimming costs V 4 bases and J 8 bases, and their ends lie 14 bases apart. The germline V gene encodes CDR1 DFQATT and CDR2 SNEGSKA (reference sequence). The TCR was taken from a woman younger than 30 with multiple sclerosis. The sequencing input was CD4+ T cells from blood. The chain is encoded by TRBV20-1 joined to TRBJ1-4; there is no confident call for the D gene. The CDR3 loop reads CSATPIGTEKLFF. The bases are TGCAGTGCTACGCCCATCGGTACGGAAAAACTGTTTTTT.